A selection of T cell receptor beta chains follows, all from one sample in a study of cytomegalovirus exposure and HLA in healthy donors. Generated by immunoSEQ multiplex PCR, the TCRdb table keeps only in-frame clones and is missing some. The repertoire holds approximately 82,000 clones, 9.5% to 13% seen once, with approximately 25% in the top ten. Material for sequencing was PBMCs. Receptors were obtained from a man aged 55 to 70 in good health and CMV-seropositive. Both conserved end residues are part of each CDR3. Fields, in order: clone size, V gene, J gene, D gene, CDR3 DNA, CDR3 protein. The D gene is left open where the match is weak. Some rows mark clone size as missing; the rest say once, few, many or name a class of expanded clone.

abundance: .; v_gene: TRBV9; j_gene: TRBJ1-1; d_gene: .; CDR3nt: TGTGCCAGCAGCGTAGATGGAGGGGTGAGCACTGAAGCTTTCTTT; CDR3aa: CASSVDGGVSTEAFF
abundance: few; v_gene: TRBV28; j_gene: TRBJ2-7; d_gene: TRBD1; CDR3nt: TGTGCCAGCAGCCGCGTACCGGGACAGGGATCCTACGAGCAGTACTTC; CDR3aa: CASSRVPGQGSYEQYF
abundance: .; v_gene: TRBV11-2; j_gene: TRBJ2-7; d_gene: .; CDR3nt: TGTGCCAGCAGCTTAGGTGGGAGGTACGAGCAGTACTTC; CDR3aa: CASSLGGRYEQYF
abundance: .; v_gene: TRBV7-2; j_gene: TRBJ2-7; d_gene: TRBD2; CDR3nt: TGTGCCAGCAAAAGGACTAGCGGGAGCAGCCTCTACGAGCAGTACTTC; CDR3aa: CASKRTSGSSLYEQYF
abundance: .; v_gene: TRBV5-1; j_gene: TRBJ2-2; d_gene: .; CDR3nt: TGCGCCAGCAGCCCCGGGGGACGACCGATGGCCGGGGAGCTGTTTTTT; CDR3aa: CASSPGGRPMAGELFF
abundance: .; v_gene: TRBV5-1; j_gene: TRBJ1-2; d_gene: .; CDR3nt: TGCGCCAGCAGCCCGAGTGGTGCGTTTGGCTACACCTTC; CDR3aa: CASSPSGAFGYTF
abundance: few; v_gene: TRBV28; j_gene: TRBJ2-7; d_gene: TRBD1; CDR3nt: TGTGCCACGACAGGGCAACAACTGATTTACGAGCAGTACTTC; CDR3aa: CATTGQQLIYEQYF
abundance: .; v_gene: TRBV2; j_gene: TRBJ1-2; d_gene: TRBD1; CDR3nt: TGTGCCAACTCCCCTAGGACAGGGGAGAACTATGGCTACACCTTC; CDR3aa: CANSPRTGENYGYTF
abundance: .; v_gene: TRBV6-5; j_gene: TRBJ1-5; d_gene: TRBD1; CDR3nt: TGTGCAAGCGGGTCAGGGGGTCGTCCCCAGCATTTT; CDR3aa: CASGSGGRPQHF
abundance: .; v_gene: TRBV4-1; j_gene: TRBJ1-3; d_gene: TRBD1; CDR3nt: TGCGCCAGCAGCCAAGTGAGGGACAGGGGAAACACCATATATTTT; CDR3aa: CASSQVRDRGNTIYF
abundance: many; v_gene: TRBV27; j_gene: TRBJ1-5; d_gene: .; CDR3nt: TGTGCCAGCAGTTTGAGGCCGGGGGGGGATCAGCCCCAGCATTTT; CDR3aa: CASSLRPGGDQPQHF
abundance: .; v_gene: TRBV5-6; j_gene: TRBJ2-2; d_gene: .; CDR3nt: TGTGCCAGCAGCTCAGGCCCCAGGAACACCGGGGAGCTGTTTTTT; CDR3aa: CASSSGPRNTGELFF
abundance: .; v_gene: TRBV10-3; j_gene: TRBJ2-5; d_gene: .; CDR3nt: TGTGCCATCAGTGGGGGGCTGGGGCAAGAGACCCAGTACTTC; CDR3aa: CAISGGLGQETQYF
abundance: .; v_gene: TRBV30; j_gene: TRBJ2-7; d_gene: .; CDR3nt: TGTGCCTGGAGTGGCAGGGGCGACCCCCACGAGCAGTACTTC; CDR3aa: CAWSGRGDPHEQYF
abundance: .; v_gene: TRBV5-1; j_gene: TRBJ2-7; d_gene: TRBD1; CDR3nt: TGCGCCAGCAGCCAGGACAGGGGATACGAGCAGTACTTC; CDR3aa: CASSQDRGYEQYF
abundance: .; v_gene: TRBV5-4; j_gene: TRBJ1-5; d_gene: .; CDR3nt: TGTGCCAGCAGCTCCACCGACAGTCCCAATCAGCCCCAGCATTTT; CDR3aa: CASSSTDSPNQPQHF
abundance: few; v_gene: TRBV10-3; j_gene: TRBJ2-2; d_gene: TRBD2; CDR3nt: TGTGCCATCAGTGTCACCCTGGCGGGGGTGAACACCGGGGAGCTGTTTTTT; CDR3aa: CAISVTLAGVNTGELFF
abundance: few; v_gene: TRBV7-9; j_gene: TRBJ1-2; d_gene: TRBD1; CDR3nt: TGTGCCAGCAGCCAACGGGACAGGGGGCAATATGGCTACACCTTC; CDR3aa: CASSQRDRGQYGYTF
abundance: few; v_gene: TRBV15; j_gene: TRBJ2-7; d_gene: .; CDR3nt: TGTGCCACCGAGCAAAGGTCGACTTCCTACGAGCAGTACTTC; CDR3aa: CATEQRSTSYEQYF
abundance: .; v_gene: TRBV7-9; j_gene: TRBJ2-5; d_gene: .; CDR3nt: TGTGCCAGCAGCGTCCCGTCTGTTGAGACCCAGTACTTC; CDR3aa: CASSVPSVETQYF
abundance: few; v_gene: TRBV28; j_gene: TRBJ2-7; d_gene: .; CDR3nt: TGTGCCAGCAGTTCTCCCAGGGGTTCATCCTACGAGCAGTACTTC; CDR3aa: CASSSPRGSSYEQYF
abundance: .; v_gene: TRBV7-9; j_gene: TRBJ1-2; d_gene: .; CDR3nt: TGTGCCAGCAGCTTACTAGAGCTGGGTGGCTACACCTTC; CDR3aa: CASSLLELGGYTF
abundance: .; v_gene: TRBV4-1; j_gene: TRBJ2-2; d_gene: TRBD2; CDR3nt: TGCGCCAGCAGCCCCGGGATTTTACGACGGGAGGGAGGAACCGGGGAGCTGTTTTTT; CDR3aa: CASSPGILRREGGTGELFF
abundance: few; v_gene: TRBV9; j_gene: TRBJ2-1; d_gene: TRBD1; CDR3nt: TGTGCCAGCAGCGTTAGGGACAGGCTAGGGAATCCCGAGCAGTTCTTC; CDR3aa: CASSVRDRLGNPEQFF
abundance: few; v_gene: TRBV6-1; j_gene: TRBJ1-3; d_gene: .; CDR3nt: TGTGCCAGCACCCCGGGGGGGGGTGCTGGAAACACCATATATTTT; CDR3aa: CASTPGGGAGNTIYF
abundance: few; v_gene: TRBV5-1; j_gene: TRBJ2-1; d_gene: TRBD1; CDR3nt: TGCGCCAGCAGCTTGGTTATAGGGACAGGGGGAGGTGAGCAGTTCTTC; CDR3aa: CASSLVIGTGGGEQFF
abundance: .; v_gene: TRBV29-1; j_gene: TRBJ2-1; d_gene: .; CDR3nt: TGCAGCGTTGTAAGGCAGGGGCCCTACAATGAGCAGTTCTTC; CDR3aa: CSVVRQGPYNEQFF
abundance: .; v_gene: TRBV10-3; j_gene: TRBJ2-2; d_gene: .; CDR3nt: TGTGCCATCAGTCCCACAGGGCCGAACACCGGGGAGCTGTTTTTT; CDR3aa: CAISPTGPNTGELFF
abundance: .; v_gene: TRBV6-1; j_gene: TRBJ2-7; d_gene: .; CDR3nt: TGTGCCAGCAGTGAAGGGAGGGGTTGGGACAGTAGGAACGAGCAGTACTTC; CDR3aa: CASSEGRGWDSRNEQYF
abundance: few; v_gene: TRBV6-1; j_gene: TRBJ2-6; d_gene: .; CDR3nt: TGTGCCAGCAGTGGGCCGATCTCTGGGGCCAACGTCCTGACTTTC; CDR3aa: CASSGPISGANVLTF
abundance: few; v_gene: TRBV28; j_gene: TRBJ2-7; d_gene: .; CDR3nt: TGTGCCAGCAGATCCGGGGAGGCATACGAGCAGTACTTC; CDR3aa: CASRSGEAYEQYF
abundance: few; v_gene: TRBV28; j_gene: TRBJ2-3; d_gene: TRBD2; CDR3nt: TGTGCCAGCAGTCGGAGCGGGGGCCTAGGGGGAGATACGCAGTATTTT; CDR3aa: CASSRSGGLGGDTQYF
abundance: .; v_gene: TRBV5-8; j_gene: TRBJ1-2; d_gene: .; CDR3nt: TGTGCCAGCAGTTTCGGCGCAGGGACTAACTATGGCTACACCTTC; CDR3aa: CASSFGAGTNYGYTF
abundance: .; v_gene: TRBV7-3; j_gene: TRBJ1-6; d_gene: .; CDR3nt: TGTGCCAGCAGCTTAGGCGGGGGGTATAATTCACCCCTCCACTTT; CDR3aa: CASSLGGGYNSPLHF
abundance: .; v_gene: TRBV7-2; j_gene: TRBJ2-3; d_gene: .; CDR3nt: TGTGCCAGCAGCCCCGAGGGTAGTGGGACGCAGTATTTT; CDR3aa: CASSPEGSGTQYF
abundance: few; v_gene: TRBV19; j_gene: TRBJ2-6; d_gene: TRBD1; CDR3nt: TGTGCCAGTAGGCCGGACAGGTTATTGGCTGGGGCCAACGTCCTGACTTTC; CDR3aa: CASRPDRLLAGANVLTF
abundance: .; v_gene: TRBV29-1; j_gene: TRBJ2-5; d_gene: .; CDR3nt: TGCAGCGTTTCTAGGAATCTCCAGTACCAAGAGACCCAGTACTTC; CDR3aa: CSVSRNLQYQETQYF
abundance: few; v_gene: TRBV13; j_gene: TRBJ2-2; d_gene: TRBD1; CDR3nt: TGTGCCAGCAGCCCCGACAGGGCTGGCGGGGAGCTGTTTTTT; CDR3aa: CASSPDRAGGELFF
abundance: .; v_gene: TRBV27; j_gene: TRBJ2-2; d_gene: .; CDR3nt: TGTGCCAGCAGTCCGTCGTACCGGGAAGCCCCGAACACCGGGGAGCTGTTTTTT; CDR3aa: CASSPSYREAPNTGELFF
abundance: .; v_gene: TRBV5-4; j_gene: TRBJ2-2; d_gene: .; CDR3nt: TGTGCCAGCAGCTTGGTTGACCTCGGGGGCACCGGGGAGCTGTTTTTT; CDR3aa: CASSLVDLGGTGELFF
abundance: .; v_gene: TRBV2; j_gene: TRBJ2-1; d_gene: TRBD2; CDR3nt: TGTGCCAGCTATCTAGCGGGGAACAGGGTTGAGCAGTTCTTC; CDR3aa: CASYLAGNRVEQFF
abundance: .; v_gene: TRBV18; j_gene: TRBJ2-7; d_gene: TRBD2; CDR3nt: TGTGCCAGCTCAACTACTAGCGGCCTAATGAACGAGCAGTACTTC; CDR3aa: CASSTTSGLMNEQYF
abundance: few; v_gene: TRBV6-5; j_gene: TRBJ2-5; d_gene: .; CDR3nt: TGTGCCAGCAGGTCCTCAGGGGCAACTGAGACCCAGTACTTC; CDR3aa: CASRSSGATETQYF
abundance: few; v_gene: TRBV5-4; j_gene: TRBJ1-5; d_gene: TRBD1; CDR3nt: TGTGCCAGCAGCTTGGGGACAGGGGATCAGCCCCAGCATTTT; CDR3aa: CASSLGTGDQPQHF
abundance: .; v_gene: TRBV14; j_gene: TRBJ1-6; d_gene: .; CDR3nt: TGTGCCAGCAGCCAAGTCTCGGGATCACCCCTCCACTTT; CDR3aa: CASSQVSGSPLHF
abundance: .; v_gene: TRBV6-1; j_gene: TRBJ2-3; d_gene: .; CDR3nt: TGTGCCAGCAGTGAATTCCAGTATGGTCAGGGGACGGATACGCAGTATTTT; CDR3aa: CASSEFQYGQGTDTQYF
abundance: few; v_gene: TRBV5-1; j_gene: TRBJ1-2; d_gene: .; CDR3nt: TGCGCCAGCAGCTTGAGCAGTCCCCAGGTAGGCTACACCTTC; CDR3aa: CASSLSSPQVGYTF
abundance: few; v_gene: TRBV29-1; j_gene: TRBJ1-5; d_gene: TRBD1; CDR3nt: TGCAGCGTCGGACAGGGGAATCAGCCCCAGCATTTT; CDR3aa: CSVGQGNQPQHF
abundance: .; v_gene: TRBV6-6; j_gene: TRBJ2-3; d_gene: .; CDR3nt: TGTGCCAGCACAGGGCAAGTAGATACGCAGTATTTT; CDR3aa: CASTGQVDTQYF
abundance: .; v_gene: TRBV7-6; j_gene: TRBJ2-1; d_gene: .; CDR3nt: TGTGCCAGCAGCTCCGGGAGTAGCGGTATAGGGAATGAGCAGTTCTTC; CDR3aa: CASSSGSSGIGNEQFF
abundance: .; v_gene: TRBV5-6; j_gene: TRBJ2-7; d_gene: TRBD2; CDR3nt: TGTGCCAGCAGCTTGGGAGCTCCAGCGGGAGGCTACGAGCAGTACTTC; CDR3aa: CASSLGAPAGGYEQYF
abundance: few; v_gene: TRBV2; j_gene: TRBJ2-3; d_gene: .; CDR3nt: TGTGCCAGCAGCGGGGTTGATACGCAGTATTTT; CDR3aa: CASSGVDTQYF
abundance: .; v_gene: TRBV28; j_gene: TRBJ2-3; d_gene: TRBD2; CDR3nt: TGTGCCAGCAGTCCGAGCGGGGGAGGCACAGATACGCAGTATTTT; CDR3aa: CASSPSGGGTDTQYF
abundance: few; v_gene: TRBV10-2; j_gene: TRBJ1-6; d_gene: TRBD1; CDR3nt: TGCGCCAGCAGTGACCCGGGACAGCTAAATTCACCCCTCCACTTT; CDR3aa: CASSDPGQLNSPLHF
abundance: .; v_gene: TRBV6-1; j_gene: TRBJ1-1; d_gene: TRBD1; CDR3nt: TGCGCCTCCTGCCTAGGGGGCGGTGAAGCTTTCTTT; CDR3aa: CASCLGGGEAFF
abundance: once; v_gene: TRBV6-5; j_gene: TRBJ1-6; d_gene: .; CDR3nt: TGTGCCAGCAGTTACTCCAGGGAAAGTTCACCCCTCCACTTT; CDR3aa: CASSYSRESSPLHF
abundance: .; v_gene: TRBV28; j_gene: TRBJ1-6; d_gene: .; CDR3nt: TGTGCCAGCAGTTTGATAGAGCGGGGTTCACCCCTCCACTTT; CDR3aa: CASSLIERGSPLHF
abundance: .; v_gene: TRBV28; j_gene: TRBJ2-2; d_gene: TRBD2; CDR3nt: TGTGCCAGCAGTTCCCGACTAGCGGGAGGTATCGGGGAGCTGTTTTTT; CDR3aa: CASSSRLAGGIGELFF
abundance: .; v_gene: TRBV5-6; j_gene: TRBJ2-2; d_gene: TRBD2; CDR3nt: TGTGCCAGCATCGATACTAGCGGGAGATACACCGGGGAGCTGTTTTTC; CDR3aa: CASIDTSGRYTGELFF
abundance: .; v_gene: TRBV6-1; j_gene: TRBJ2-3; d_gene: .; CDR3nt: TGTGCCAGCAGTGACGGGGTCACAGATACGCAGTATTTT; CDR3aa: CASSDGVTDTQYF